The sequence of this T cell receptor beta chain was determined in a study of T cell responses to AZD1222 COVID-19 vaccine. Whole-study results and caveats: Across spike, vaccine-associated CD4 TCRs were found, dominant at 160-218 and 743-854.

The CDR3 runs to 13 residues. The germline V gene has CDR1 LNHDA and CDR2 SQIVND (reference sequence). Between the trimmed V and J ends, which lost 7 bases and 4 bases, there was a span of 13 bases. Profiling relied on immunoSEQ multiplex PCR, and the TCRdb table lists in-frame clones only, not all of them. The sample has about 100,000 clones, 70% to 90% seen once. As concerns this clone: Its antigen is not known.

The source of this sequence is an adult in good health. The V gene is TRBV19, the J gene TRBJ1-2, with D maybe TRBD1 (6 bases). Sequencing used peripheral blood, obtained on day 0 of AZD1222 vaccination. Here the CDR3 DNA reads TGTGCCAGTACAGGGGAAGGGACCTATGGCTACACCTTC. Residues: CASTGEGTYGYTF. Combining the CDR3 with reference TRBV19 and TRBJ1-2 gives the whole variable domain DGGITQSPKYLFRKEGQNVTLSCEQNLNHDAMYWYRQDPGQGLRLIYYSQIVNDFQKGDIAEGYSVSREKKESFPLTVTSAQKNPTAFYLCASTGEGTYGYTFGSGTRLTVV.